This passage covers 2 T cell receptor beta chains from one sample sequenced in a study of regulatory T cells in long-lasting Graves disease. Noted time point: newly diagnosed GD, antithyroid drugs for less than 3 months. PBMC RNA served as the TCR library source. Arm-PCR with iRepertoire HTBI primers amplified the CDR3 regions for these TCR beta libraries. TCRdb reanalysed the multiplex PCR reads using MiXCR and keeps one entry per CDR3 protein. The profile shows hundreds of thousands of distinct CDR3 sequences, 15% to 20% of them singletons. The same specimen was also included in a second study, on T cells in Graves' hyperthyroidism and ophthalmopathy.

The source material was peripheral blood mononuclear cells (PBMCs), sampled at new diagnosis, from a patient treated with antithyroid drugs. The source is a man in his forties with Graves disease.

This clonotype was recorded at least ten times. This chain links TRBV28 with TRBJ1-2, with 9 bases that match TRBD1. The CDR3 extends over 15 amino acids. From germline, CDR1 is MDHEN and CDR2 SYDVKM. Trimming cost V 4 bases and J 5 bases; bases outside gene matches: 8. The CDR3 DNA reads TGTGCCAGCAGTTCCAGGGACAGGGCCCGTTATGGCTACACCTTC. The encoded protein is CASSSRDRARYGYTF.

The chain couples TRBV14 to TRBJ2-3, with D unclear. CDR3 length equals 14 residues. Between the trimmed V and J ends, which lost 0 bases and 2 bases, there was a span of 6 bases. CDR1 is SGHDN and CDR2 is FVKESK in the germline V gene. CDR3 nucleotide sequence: TGTGCCAGCAGCCAAGAGTTGAACACAGATACGCAGTATTTT. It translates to CASSQELNTDTQYF.